This passage covers 15 T cell receptor beta chains from one sample sequenced in a study of follicular helper T cells after annual influenza vaccination. Time point described: 2015-2016 season, pre-vaccination. Produced via immunoSEQ multiplex PCR; TCRdb's table is partial and in-frame only. The data show about 1,600 clones, with 80% to 85% seen just once and 3.5% to 4.5% held by the top ten. The material sequenced was CXCR5+ CD38- circulating T follicular helper cells from blood, taken on the day of influenza vaccination. Subset denoted: circulating Tfh, non-naive CD4+CXCR5+PD-1+ (ICOS+CD38+ or ICOS-CD38-). The origin of the receptors is an adult who received the influenza vaccine.

The chain combines TRBV19 with TRBJ1-5, with D possibly being TRBD1 (5 bases). The CDR3 is 17 residues long. The germline gives CDR1 LNHDA, CDR2 SQIVND (reference sequence). V lost 3 bases and J 0 bases, leaving 15 bases between the germline ends. The CDR3 DNA is TGTGCCAGTAGTATTGGGGGAAGACGGTATAGCAATCAGCCCCAGCATTTT. This codes for CASSIGGRRYSNQPQHF.

The chain employs TRBV7-8 and TRBJ1-5, with D hard to call. CDR1 is SGHVS, CDR2 FQNEAQ, per germline. The CDR3 runs 15 residues. V lost 5 bases to trimming and J lost 5 bases, with 16 bases between them. CDR3 loop: CASSKSWSSDQPQHF. Here the CDR3 DNA reads TGTGCCAGCAGCAAGTCGTGGTCGTCCGATCAGCCCCAGCATTTT.

V is TRBV13 and J is TRBJ1-1; no clear D gene. The CDR3 totals 12 residues. Germline V gives CDR1 PRHDT, CDR2 FYEKMQ (reference sequence). Trimming took off 5 bases at V and 6 bases at J, with 10 bases between the two ends. DNA of the CDR3: TGTGCCAGCAGCCTCGTCGGGGCTGAAGCTTTCTTT. Translated, it gives CASSLVGAEAFF.

The chain has TRBV5-5 and TRBJ1-1; no reliable D call. The CDR3 consists of 15 residues. V was trimmed by 4 bases and J by 1 base, leaving 14 bases between them. The germline V gene encodes CDR1 SGHKS and CDR2 YYEKEE (reference sequence). As DNA, the CDR3 is TGTGCCAGCAGCGGCAAGGGCAGCGAGAACACTGAAGCTTTCTTT. Its translation: CASSGKGSENTEAFF.

This clone was found a few times. The gene calls are TRBV30 and TRBJ1-1; no definite D call. The CDR3 totals 11 residues. Trimming removed 3 bases at V and 6 bases at J, with 8 bases between. Per the germline V gene, CDR1 is GTSNPN and CDR2 is SVGIG (reference sequence). CDR3 in amino acids: CAWRGSPEAFF. The CDR3, as DNA: TGTGCCTGGAGAGGGTCCCCTGAAGCTTTCTTT.

This clone came up once. The rearrangement joins TRBV6-4 to TRBJ1-5, with 7 bases that match TRBD1. The germline CDR1 and CDR2 sequences are MRHNA and SNTAGT. With V trimmed by 8 bases and J by 3 bases, 22 bases remained unmatched. The CDR3 loop spans 19 amino acids. CDR3 region: CASSATGEPGTETNQPQHF. The CDR3 coding sequence is TGTGCCAGCTCAGCAACCGGGGAACCCGGGACAGAAACCAATCAGCCCCAGCATTTT.

This clone has a single count. The chain recombines TRBV9 with TRBJ2-5; 13 bases line up with TRBD2. The CDR3 runs 18 residues. V shed 3 bases and J 1 base; nucleotides not matched to a gene: 9. Germline-derived CDR1 and CDR2 are SGDLS and YYNGEE. This chain's CDR3 is CASSGRTSGRRSQETQYF. CDR3 nucleotides: TGTGCCAGCAGCGGTAGGACTAGCGGGAGACGTTCCCAAGAGACCCAGTACTTC.

The CDR3 spells CASSLKGSREDTQYF. In DNA form, the CDR3 reads TGTGCCAGCAGCTTAAAAGGTAGCCGGGAAGATACGCAGTATTTT. This chain joins TRBV7-2 and TRBJ2-3; TRBD2 is a possible D gene (5 bases). Trimming took 2 bases from V and 5 from J, leaving 14 bases between them. Germline V gene lookup returns CDR1 SGHTA and CDR2 FQGNSA. There are 15 residues in the CDR3.

This clone was counted a few times. Here the CDR3 reads CASSDKGVQDADPV. In DNA form, the CDR3 reads TGTGCCAGCAGTGACAAAGGGGTACAGGATGCCGACCCAGTC. The chain carries TRBV6-4 and TRBJ2-7; D is perhaps TRBD1 (5 bases). The germline V gene has CDR1 MRHNA and CDR2 SNTAGT. CDR3 length: 14 amino acids.

The J gene is TRBJ2-5, the V gene TRBV28, with D perhaps matching TRBD1 (5 bases). Deletions cut 2 bases from V and 3 bases from J, with 19 bases between. The CDR3 sequence is 17 residues long. The germline gives CDR1 MDHEN, CDR2 SYDVKM. The CDR3 DNA is TGTGCCAGCAGTTTAAGGGGTTGGGGCAGGGCTAAAGAGACCCAGTACTTC. Amino acids: CASSLRGWGRAKETQYF.

This clone has more than one count but fewer than ten. The genes are TRBV5-5 and TRBJ1-5; 7 bases are shared with TRBD1. Germline V CDR1 and CDR2: SGHKS, YYEKEE (reference sequence). This CDR3 comprises 14 residues. V shed 4 bases and J 1 base; nucleotides not matched to a gene: 2. Here the CDR3 DNA reads TGTGCCAGCAGCGCGACAGGGAGCAATCAGCCCCAGCATTTT. Protein product: CASSATGSNQPQHF.

This chain links TRBV28 with TRBJ2-1; D possibly corresponds to TRBD2 (6 bases). The CDR3 is made up of 12 amino acids. Deletions cut 10 bases from V and 7 bases from J, with 14 bases between. Germline V gene lookup returns CDR1 MDHEN and CDR2 SYDVKM. The CDR3 loop reads CATYGGKNEQFF. CDR3 DNA: TGTGCCACCTATGGGGGGAAGAATGAGCAGTTCTTC.

The rearrangement uses TRBV27 and TRBJ2-5; D gene unclear. The CDR3 loop spans 13 amino acids. Germline lookup yields CDR1 MNHEY and CDR2 SMNVEV (reference sequence). V was pared by 5 bases and J by 5 bases, with 12 bases between. The CDR3 loop is CASSPIIGETQYF. The CDR3 bases are TGTGCCAGCAGTCCTATAATCGGGGAGACCCAGTACTTC.

The chain couples TRBV2 to TRBJ1-5, with D possibly TRBD1 on 5 matching bases. CDR1 is SNHLY, CDR2 FYNNEI, per germline. The CDR3 has 13 residues. V lost 4 bases to trimming and J lost 7 bases, with 11 bases between them. For the CDR3, the DNA is TGTGCCAGCAGTGCTCAGGGACCCCAGCCCCAGCATTTT. Translation: CASSAQGPQPQHF.

The gene calls are TRBV7-3 and TRBJ2-3; 9 bases align to TRBD2. CDR1 SGHTA and CDR2 FQGTGA come from the germline V gene. This CDR3 has 17 residues. Trimming cost V 0 bases and J 5 bases; bases outside gene matches: 9. CDR3 residues: CASSLTVGAGGQDTQYF. Here the CDR3 DNA reads TGTGCCAGCAGCTTAACAGTGGGGGCGGGAGGGCAAGATACGCAGTATTTT.